Detailed here is one TCR beta chain. This specimen comes from a study of cytomegalovirus exposure and HLA in healthy donors. Repertoires were generated with immunoSEQ multiplex PCR, while TCRdb's copy carries only in-frame clones and drops some. This table holds 250,000 to 350,000 clones, 88% found once. This clonotype originated in a man between 25 and 39 years old in good health and CMV-seronegative. The sequencing sample was made of PBMCs.

The CDR3 protein is CASSLATGGLTTNEKLFF. The CDR3, as DNA: TGTGCCAGCAGCTTAGCTACAGGGGGCCTTACAACTAATGAAAAACTGTTTTTT. The rearrangement links TRBV7-9 to TRBJ1-4; 9 nucleotides align to TRBD1. Per germline, CDR1 SEHNR and CDR2 FQNEAQ (reference sequence). This CDR3 is built from 18 residues. V trimming: 0 bases; J trimming: 0 bases; junction bases outside the gene matches: 5.